This paragraph covers one TCR beta chain sequence. At least ten counts were recorded for this clonotype. Its target antigen remains unknown. There are no base qualities to consult, and no much larger clone falls within one base. The data originate from a study of tumor-infiltrating lymphocytes in primary liver carcinoma (dated by TCRdb to about 2017). Broadly, across the study: Between late 2015 and early 2016, a few patients in China with histopathologically diagnosed primary liver carcinoma had surgical resection. Reproducibility between technical replicate repertoires was high, with correlation coefficients above 0.95 and mean shared-clone rates near 0.89. A total of roughly 35 specimens from 5 patients underwent TCRbeta repertoire sequencing, comprising around 25 tumor regions, 5 adjacent noncancerous liver tissues and 5 peripheral blood samples. Hepatocellular carcinoma (four) or combined HCC and intrahepatic cholangiocarcinoma (one) was present in the five patients, who were three men and two women aged 30 to 69 years. TCRbeta repertoire sequencing, expression microarrays and whole-exome sequencing were combined in the study across five regions of each liver tumor, with adjacent normal tissue and blood also included. The five patients had tumors staged T1-T3 N0M0, with maximum diameters ranging from about 4.2 to 10 cm. Each sample produced about 3.65 to 7.13 million productive TCRbeta reads, and read depth showed no significant difference between tissue types. The investigation overall reported the following: Bulk unsorted samples precluded comparing CD4+ and CD8+ T cell repertoires. Only the TCR beta chain was sequenced, so true repertoire diversity is likely underestimated because unpaired alpha chains were not captured. The top 250 clones made up a significantly larger repertoire fraction in tumors than in blood (p = 0.039). With just a few patients in the study, the authors point out that the findings should be validated in a larger study. Repertoire overlap was higher between tumor regions (mean roughly 35%) than tumor-adjacent (around 17%) or tumor-blood (14%) pairs, consistent with antigen-driven expansion.

In the germline V gene, CDR1 corresponds to SGHAT and CDR2 to FQNNGV. Clipping removes 5 bases from V and 1 base from J, with 4 as the unmatched junction base count. From cysteine to phenylalanine, the CDR3 is 14 amino acids long. Only the CDR3 portion is preserved as DNA: 42 bases, with reading frame beginning at the first base. Using a constant-region primer and ProtoScript II reverse transcriptase, TCRbeta-specific cDNA was reverse-transcribed from roughly 460 ng total RNA. TCRbeta libraries were built with three nested multiplex PCR rounds, a slightly modified ARM-PCR procedure. Multiplex TRBV1-TRBV30 forward primers and a Cbeta reverse primer were used in the first two PCR rounds, each of which was run for around 10 cycles. Sample barcodes and Illumina adapters were attached in a final 25-cycle PCR using Deep VentR polymerase. Before sequencing, amplicons of 200-500 bp were gel-purified using a QIAquick gel extraction kit. The TCRbeta amplicons were sequenced with 250-bp paired-end reads on an Illumina HiSeq 2500. The paper's data handling went like this. Trimmomatic v0.33 was used to quality-trim the reads, and FLASH v1.2.11 was used to merge paired reads so that full CDR3 sequences could be recovered. V, D and J germline segments were assigned to the rearranged TCRbeta sequences by MiGEC v1.2.1b. Clonotype statistics, along with Shannon-Wiener diversity indices, were calculated using VDJtools v1.0.0. To reduce sampling bias, subsequent analyses other than the diversity analysis used only the 250 most abundant clonotypes in each sample. TCRdb took the public reads, trimmed them with fastp at Q25, ran MiXCR for clone calling and kept in-frame beta chains. Rows with a matching CDR3 protein are joined into one entry that keeps the most common DNA and genes. These V and J calls derive from TCRdb rather than the authors' analysis. The sample table holds some 190,000 distinct CDR3 sequences, of which approximately 60% were seen once. Approximately 70% of the sample is held by the ten biggest clonotypes.

Blood RNA was extracted from unsorted whole blood using TRIzol reagent, and germline DNA was obtained with the DNeasy Blood & Tissue kit. Patients had chronic HBV infection and were treatment-naive at sampling. Before surgery, approximately 3.8 milliliters of peripheral blood were collected into K2EDTA tubes. This TCR derives from a man between 35 and 55 years old with primary liver carcinoma and hepatitis B virus infection. The chain is made from TRBV11-2 and TRBJ2-7; 8 bases in the middle match TRBD1. What was sequenced was peripheral blood. This receptor carries the CDR3 CASSTGTGSYEQYF. The DNA reads as follows: TGTGCCAGCAGCACCGGGACAGGATCCTACGAGCAGTACTTC. The variable domain in full, with residues beyond the CDR3 obtained from the reference TRBV11-2 and TRBJ2-7 genes, is EAGVAQSPRYKIIEKRQSVAFWCNPISGHATLYWYQQILGQGPKLLIQFQNNGVVDDSQLPKDRFSAERLKGVDSTLKIQPAKLEDSAVYLCASSTGTGSYEQYFGPGTRLTVT.